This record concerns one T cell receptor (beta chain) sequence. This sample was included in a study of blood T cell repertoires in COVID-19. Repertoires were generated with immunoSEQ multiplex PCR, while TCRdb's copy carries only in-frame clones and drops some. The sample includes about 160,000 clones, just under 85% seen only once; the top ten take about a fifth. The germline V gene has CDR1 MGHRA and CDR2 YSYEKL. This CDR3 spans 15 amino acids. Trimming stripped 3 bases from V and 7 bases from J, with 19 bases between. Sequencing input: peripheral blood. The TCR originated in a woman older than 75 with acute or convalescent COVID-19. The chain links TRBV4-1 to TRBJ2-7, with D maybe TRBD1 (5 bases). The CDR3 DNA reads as TGCGCCAGCAGCCAGGCGACGTGGGGCTCATGGGAGCAGTACTTC. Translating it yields CASSQATWGSWEQYF.